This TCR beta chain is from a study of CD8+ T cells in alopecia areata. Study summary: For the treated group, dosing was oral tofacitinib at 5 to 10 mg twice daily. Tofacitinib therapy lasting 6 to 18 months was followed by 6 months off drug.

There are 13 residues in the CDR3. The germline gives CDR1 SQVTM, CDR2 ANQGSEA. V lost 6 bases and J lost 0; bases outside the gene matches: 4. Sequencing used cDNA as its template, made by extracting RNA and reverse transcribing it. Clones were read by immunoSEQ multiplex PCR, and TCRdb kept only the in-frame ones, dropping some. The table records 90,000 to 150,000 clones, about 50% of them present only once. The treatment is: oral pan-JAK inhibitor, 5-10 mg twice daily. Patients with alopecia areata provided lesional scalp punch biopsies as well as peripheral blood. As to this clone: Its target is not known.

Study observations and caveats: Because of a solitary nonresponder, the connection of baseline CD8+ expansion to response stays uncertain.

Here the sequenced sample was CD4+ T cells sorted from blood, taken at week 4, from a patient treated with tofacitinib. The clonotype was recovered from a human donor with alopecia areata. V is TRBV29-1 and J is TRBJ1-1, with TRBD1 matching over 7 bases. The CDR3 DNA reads TGCAGCGTCGCTGGACAGGTGAACACTGAAGCTTTCTTT. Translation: CSVAGQVNTEAFF.